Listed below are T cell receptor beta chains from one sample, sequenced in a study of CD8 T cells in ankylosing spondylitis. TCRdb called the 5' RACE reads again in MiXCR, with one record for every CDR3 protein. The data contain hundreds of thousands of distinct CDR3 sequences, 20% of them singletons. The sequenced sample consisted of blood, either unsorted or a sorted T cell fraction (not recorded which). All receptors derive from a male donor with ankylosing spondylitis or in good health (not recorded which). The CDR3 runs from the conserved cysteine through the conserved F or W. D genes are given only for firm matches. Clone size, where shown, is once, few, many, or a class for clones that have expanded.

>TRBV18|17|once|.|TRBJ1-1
CASSPRGGEGANTEAFF
TGTGCCAGCTCACCCCGAGGGGGGGAGGGAGCGAACACTGAAGCTTTCTTT
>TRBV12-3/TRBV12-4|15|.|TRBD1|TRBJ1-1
CASSRPGQMNTEAFF
TGTGCCAGCAGCCGCCCGGGACAGATGAACACTGAAGCTTTCTTT
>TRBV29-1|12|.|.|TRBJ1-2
CSVSRGAYGYTF
TGCAGCGTCTCCCGGGGGGCCTATGGCTACACCTTC
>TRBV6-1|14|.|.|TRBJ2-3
CASSPTGSTDTQYF
TGTGCCAGCAGTCCCACAGGAAGCACAGATACGCAGTATTTT
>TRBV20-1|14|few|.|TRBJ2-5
CSARVVTGWETQYF
TGCAGTGCTAGAGTAGTTACAGGGTGGGAGACCCAGTACTTC
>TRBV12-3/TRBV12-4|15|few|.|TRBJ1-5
CASSFGGNSNQPQHF
TGTGCCAGCAGTTTCGGGGGTAATAGCAATCAGCCCCAGCATTTT
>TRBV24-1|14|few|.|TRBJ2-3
CATSDHNALDTQYF
TGTGCCACCAGTGACCACAACGCCCTGGATACGCAGTATTTT
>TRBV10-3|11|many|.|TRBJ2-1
CAISDTREQFF
TGTGCCATCAGTGATACGCGTGAGCAGTTCTTC
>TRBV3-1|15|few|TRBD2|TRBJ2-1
CASSQLAGGRNEQFF
TGTGCCAGCAGCCAACTAGCGGGGGGGCGTAATGAGCAGTTCTTC
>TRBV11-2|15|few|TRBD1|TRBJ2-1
CASSPRGQGINEQFF
TGTGCCAGCAGCCCGCGGGGACAGGGTATCAATGAGCAGTTCTTC
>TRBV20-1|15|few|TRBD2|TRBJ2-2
CSASRGGMSTGELFF
TGCAGTGCCTCCCGGGGGGGAATGAGCACCGGGGAGCTGTTTTTT
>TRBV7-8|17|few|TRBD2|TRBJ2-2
CASSLAGTSGGTGELFF
TGTGCCAGCAGCTTAGCCGGGACTAGCGGGGGAACCGGGGAGCTGTTTTTT